This T cell receptor (beta chain) was captured in a study of cytomegalovirus exposure and HLA in healthy donors. Broader study findings: Later on, an analysis tied 15,000 to 20,000 TCR beta sequences to HLA alleles at 0.05 false discovery rate. Exclusion applied to some V segments, including TRBV6-2 and TRBV6-3, as they were indistinguishable. Three CMV-associated chains proved CMV antigen-specific in vitro.

To note about this clone: Its antigen is unknown.

Germline values: CDR1 GTSNPN, CDR2 SVGIG (reference sequence). The CDR3 length is 13 residues. V was shortened by 0 bases and J by 11 bases, with 16 bases between the two germline ends. Healthy bone marrow donors supplied every sample. In the PCR, 60 Vbeta and 13 Jbeta primers were used. Only in-frame clones appear in the TCRdb table, and some are missing; sequencing was by immunoSEQ multiplex PCR. Of around 64,000 clones detected, roughly 80% appear once; the ten largest clones hold 22%. The chain is built from TRBV30 and TRBJ1-1, with D possibly matching TRBD1 (6 bases). The TCR originated in a woman aged 25 to 39 in good health and CMV-seropositive. Sequencing was carried out using PBMCs. The CDR3 loop is CAWSVLVGQGAFF. In DNA form, the CDR3 reads TGTGCCTGGAGTGTACTTGTGGGACAAGGGGCTTTCTTT.